Below are 31 T cell receptor beta chains sequenced from a single sample in a study of cytotoxic CD8 clonotypes in ibrutinib-treated CLL (dated by TCRdb to the early 2020s). Libraries were prepared through the immunoSEQ multiplex PCR assay. Drawn from immuneACCESS, this table holds only the in-frame rearrangements with V and J called that TCRdb kept. Clones are partly lost; checked studies trace under half to an unresolved V gene and leave the rest unexplained. The sample has some 200,000 clones on record, over 55% of them singletons. Of the sample, under 15% falls within the top ten clones. In light of the paper, this sample's time point label describes: approximately 25 months on ibrutinib. This material consisted of PBMCs, taken after 24 months of ibrutinib treatment. The receptor source for this set is a human donor with chronic lymphocytic leukemia.

The V and J genes are TRBV9 and TRBJ2-7; the D gene is possibly TRBD1 (5 bases). This CDR3 has 14 amino acids. V shed 2 bases and J shed 6 bases, with 15 bases lying between them. Germline CDR1 and CDR2: SGDLS and YYNGEE. CDR3 loop: CASSVDPSGREQYF. In nucleotides, the CDR3 is TGTGCCAGCAGCGTTGACCCCTCAGGGCGCGAGCAGTACTTC. The full variable domain, with the rest looked up from reference TRBV9 and TRBJ2-7, is DSGVTQTPKHLITATGQRVTLRCSPRSGDLSVYWYQQSLDQGLQFLIQYYNGEERAKGNILERFSAQQFPDLHSELNLSSLELGDSALYFCASSVDPSGREQYFGPGTRLTVT.

The chain is built from TRBV15 and TRBJ1-5, with unresolved D. The V gene's germline CDR1 is LNHNV and CDR2 YYDKDF (reference sequence). V gave up 2 bases and J gave up 9 bases, with 17 bases separating them. CDR3 size: 15 residues. CDR3 nucleotides: TGTGCCACCAGCAGAACACACGGCGTAGCGGTGCCCCAGCATTTT. Amino acid sequence: CATSRTHGVAVPQHF.

This clone appeared many times. Mismatch with germline at one junction end may stem from a read error. The chain employs TRBV5-3 and TRBJ1-1; no definite D call. TRBV5-3 has ORF status, its function being uncertain. The CDR3 contains 11 residues. The CDR3 here is CASSLMSAAFF. The CDR3 coding sequence is TGTGCCAGCAGCTTGATGAGCGCAGCTTTCTTT.

In its sample, this clone was seen a few times. The chain combines TRBV18 with TRBJ1-2; 8 positions match TRBD1. The V segment lost 7 bases and the J segment 6 bases; nucleotides outside the gene matches: 7. CDR1 and CDR2 (germline): KGHSH, LQKENI. The CDR3 length is 13 residues. This CDR3 is CASFGQGSHGYTF. The CDR3 DNA follows: TGTGCCAGCTTCGGACAGGGCTCCCATGGCTACACCTTC.

The gene calls are TRBV4-1 and TRBJ1-3; D unclear. Per the germline V gene, CDR1 is MGHRA and CDR2 is YSYEKL. CDR3 size: 15 residues. Trimming took off 0 bases at V and 0 bases at J, with 6 bases between the two ends. CDR3 bases: TGCGCCAGCAGCCAAGAGTGGAGCTCTGGAAACACCATATATTTT. Protein: CASSQEWSSGNTIYF.

This clone was seen a handful of times. The chain links TRBV6-5 to TRBJ2-1, with 13 bases lining up with TRBD2. V gave up 5 bases and J gave up 6 bases; unmatched junction bases: 4. Germline V gives CDR1 MNHEY, CDR2 SVGAGI. The CDR3 has 15 residues. CDR3 bases: TGTGCCAGCAGTCAACTAGCGGGAGGGACCAATGAGCAGTTCTTC. Translation: CASSQLAGGTNEQFF.

Turning to this clone: Mismatch with germline at one junction end may stem from a read error. This specimen includes other DNA sequences encoding the same CDR3. Here the CDR3 DNA reads TGCGCCAGCAGCCAAGATCTGGGACTCGAATATGGCTACACCTTC. It encodes CASSQDLGLEYGYTF. V usage is TRBV5-4 and J usage is TRBJ1-2, with D possibly TRBD1 on 5 matching bases. This CDR3 is built from 15 residues. The V gene's germline CDR1 is SGHNT and CDR2 YYREEE (reference sequence).

The chain combines TRBV2 with TRBJ2-1; 8 positions agree with TRBD1. Germline V CDR1 and CDR2: SNHLY, FYNNEI. The CDR3 runs 15 residues. V gave up 6 bases and J gave up 0 bases; unmatched junction bases: 4. The CDR3 DNA reads TGTGCCAGCAGCCCCCAGGGGGCCTCCTACAATGAGCAGTTCTTC. It codes for CASSPQGASYNEQFF.

V usage is TRBV15 and J usage is TRBJ1-1; a possible D gene is TRBD1 (5 bases). The CDR3 is 19 amino acids. Per the germline V gene, CDR1 is LNHNV and CDR2 is YYDKDF (reference sequence). Trimming stripped 0 bases from V and 1 base from J, with 21 bases between. The CDR3 DNA reads as TGTGCCACCAGCAGAGATATTCCCGGTCAGGGAGGATCGAACACTGAAGCTTTCTTT. Amino acids: CATSRDIPGQGGSNTEAFF.

This chain links TRBV7-8 with TRBJ2-3, with D possibly being TRBD2 (5 bases). V lost 3 bases and J lost 4, with 14 bases in between. The V gene's germline CDR1 is SGHVS and CDR2 FQNEAQ. CDR3 size: 15 residues. CDR3 amino acids: CASSFSGTPADTQYF. The CDR3 region has the DNA TGTGCCAGCAGCTTCAGCGGTACCCCAGCAGATACGCAGTATTTT.

The genes are TRBV21-1 and TRBJ2-7; the table calls TRBD1, which could not be checked here. TRBV21-1 is a recognized pseudogene. CDR3 size: 15 residues. The CDR3 sequence is CASSRGGQGLHEQYF. The CDR3 region has the DNA TGTGCCAGCAGCAGAGGGGGACAGGGTTTACACGAGCAGTACTTC.

The rearrangement links TRBV19 to TRBJ2-3; weak D call: TRBD2 (5 bases). The germline CDR1 and CDR2 sequences are LNHDA and SQIVND (reference sequence). V shed 4 bases and J shed 3 bases, with 11 bases lying between them. This CDR3 contains 14 residues. CDR3 DNA: TGTGCCAGTAGTACTAGCCTAGCAACAGATACGCAGTATTTT. Protein product: CASSTSLATDTQYF.

The count of this clone is one. The chain recombines TRBV11-3 with TRBJ2-3; D may be TRBD2 (5 bases). Trimming cost V 0 bases and J 3 bases, with 7 bases left between them. This CDR3 spans 14 amino acids. Germline V gene data show CDR1 as SGHNT and CDR2 as YENEEA. Here the CDR3 reads CASSLDGGTDTQYF. The CDR3 DNA is TGTGCCAGCAGCTTAGACGGCGGGACAGATACGCAGTATTTT. Full variable domain (missing parts from reference TRBV11-3 and TRBJ2-3): EAGVVQSPRYKIIEKKQPVAFWCNPISGHNTLYWYLQNLGQGPELLIRYENEEAVDDSQLPKDRFSAERLKGVDSTLKIQPAELGDSAVYLCASSLDGGTDTQYFGPGTRLTVL.

The chain employs TRBV29-1 and TRBJ2-1; perhaps TRBD1 as D (5 bases). The germline V gene has CDR1 SQVTM and CDR2 ANQGSEA. Trimming shortened V by 0 bases and J by 8 bases, and 8 bases separated the two germline ends. This CDR3 region has 12 residues. CDR3 in DNA: TGCAGCGTTGAAGACAGGGTGGATGAGCAGTTCTTC. Its translation is CSVEDRVDEQFF.

V usage is TRBV30 and J usage is TRBJ2-3; the match to TRBD2 covers 11 bases. V trimming: 5 bases; J trimming: 0 bases; junction bases outside the gene matches: 7. Germline CDR1 and CDR2: GTSNPN and SVGIG (reference sequence). This CDR3 region has 16 residues. This chain's CDR3 is CAWGPGTSGSTDTQYF. The CDR3 region has the DNA TGTGCCTGGGGTCCCGGGACTAGCGGTAGCACAGATACGCAGTATTTT.

V is TRBV20-1 and J is TRBJ2-3; no clear D. The V end was cut by 1 base, the J end by 4 bases, with 3 bases between. The germline CDR1 and CDR2 sequences are DFQATT and SNEGSKA (reference sequence). The CDR3 spans 11 residues. CDR3 amino acids: CSARAADTQYF. CDR3 coding DNA: TGCAGTGCTAGAGCCGCAGATACGCAGTATTTT.

The chain carries TRBV5-4 and TRBJ2-1; 8 bases are shared with TRBD2. V was clipped by 5 bases and J by 10 bases; unmatched bases: 5. CDR1 and CDR2 from the germline V gene are SGHNT and YYREEE (reference sequence). The CDR3 totals 12 residues. For the CDR3, the DNA is TGTGCCAGCAGAGCGGGAGAGGAGGAGCAGTTCTTC. The encoded protein is CASRAGEEEQFF.

This sequence joins TRBV5-6 and TRBJ2-2; no reliable D call. This CDR3 comprises 14 residues. V was trimmed by 0 bases and J by 6 bases, leaving 9 bases between them. Germline V gene lookup returns CDR1 SGHDT and CDR2 YYEEEE. The DNA for the CDR3 is TGTGCCAGCAGCTTGGAAGTTGCGCCCGGGGAGCTGTTTTTT. Protein product: CASSLEVAPGELFF.

This clone occurred once. V and J are TRBV11-3 and TRBJ2-3, with D perhaps matching TRBD2 (5 bases). Germline-derived CDR1 and CDR2 are SGHNT and YENEEA. V lost 1 base and J lost 0, with 11 bases in between. The CDR3 is 16 residues long. The CDR3 DNA reads TGTGCCAGCAGCTTAGGCGAAACGGGAAGCACAGATACGCAGTATTTT. Amino acids: CASSLGETGSTDTQYF.

This chain uses TRBV28 with TRBJ2-7, with unresolved D. The V and J ends lost 10 bases and 2 bases respectively, with 18 bases between them. The CDR3 is 14 amino acids. Germline CDR1 is MDHEN and CDR2 is SYDVKM. The CDR3 spells CATVIAEYPYEQYF. In DNA, the CDR3 is TGTGCCACCGTGATCGCCGAGTATCCCTACGAGCAGTACTTC.

V gene TRBV29-1 combines with J gene TRBJ2-3; weak D call: TRBD2 (6 bases). Trimming removed 7 bases from V and 1 base from J, with 12 bases in between. Germline loops: CDR1 SQVTM, CDR2 ANQGSEA. The CDR3 has 13 residues. The CDR3 region has the DNA TGCAGCGCGACACTAGCTGGCACAGATACGCAGTATTTT. Its translation: CSATLAGTDTQYF.

V and J are TRBV28 and TRBJ1-1, with a weak D call TRBD1 (5 bases). Germline CDR1 MDHEN, CDR2 SYDVKM. Trimming removed 6 bases from V and 4 bases from J, with 15 bases in between. CDR3 length: 14 amino acids. The CDR3 DNA is TGTGCCAGCAGATGGGGATCAGGGTTCACTGAAGCTTTCTTT. This sequence encodes CASRWGSGFTEAFF.

In this sample, this clone turned up once. This chain connects TRBV6-1 to TRBJ2-7, with 12 bases that match TRBD2. CDR1 MNHNS and CDR2 SASEGT come from the germline V gene. With V trimmed by 6 bases and J by 2 bases, 5 bases remained unmatched. The CDR3 is 15 amino acids. Written as DNA, the CDR3 is TGTGCCAGCAGGATTCGGACTAGCGGGGCCTACGAGCAGTACTTC. It is translated as CASRIRTSGAYEQYF.

The chain employs TRBV6-5 and TRBJ2-7; the D gene could be TRBD1 or TRBD2 (6 bases each). The V and J ends lost 7 bases and 4 bases respectively, with 20 bases between them. Germline V lookup: CDR1 MNHEY, CDR2 SVGAGI. The CDR3 loop spans 15 amino acids. CDR3 loop: CASIPTGTSGYEQYF. As DNA, the CDR3 is TGTGCCAGCATCCCAACTGGGACAAGCGGGTACGAGCAGTACTTC.

The chain has TRBV9 and TRBJ2-3; TRBD2 matches at 11 bases. The germline V gene encodes CDR1 SGDLS and CDR2 YYNGEE. The CDR3 totals 18 residues. V lost 0 bases and J lost 3; bases outside the gene matches: 9. The CDR3 loop reads CASSVATFLAGGTDTQYF. The CDR3 DNA reads TGTGCCAGCAGCGTAGCTACGTTTCTAGCGGGAGGAACAGATACGCAGTATTTT.

The J gene is TRBJ1-1, the V gene TRBV30; no clear D. This CDR3 is 12 amino acids long. CDR1 and CDR2 (germline): GTSNPN, SVGIG (reference sequence). V lost 3 bases to trimming and J lost 7 bases, with 12 bases between them. CDR3 region: CAWSVGQNEAFF. In DNA, the CDR3 is TGTGCCTGGAGCGTCGGGCAGAATGAAGCTTTCTTT.

The genes are TRBV7-8 and TRBJ2-7, with no clear D. Trimming took off 2 bases at V and 3 bases at J, with 20 bases between the two ends. The CDR3 is made up of 17 amino acids. The germline V gene has CDR1 SGHVS and CDR2 FQNEAQ. CDR3: CASSLNPITATIYEQYF. CDR3 coding DNA: TGTGCCAGCAGCTTAAATCCTATCACGGCGACGATCTACGAGCAGTACTTC.

This sequence joins TRBV28 and TRBJ2-3; 8 bases map to TRBD1. The CDR3 runs 16 residues. Germline V lookup: CDR1 MDHEN, CDR2 SYDVKM. Trimming took 4 bases from V and 2 from J; bases not matched to a gene: 8. CDR3 in DNA: TGTGCCAGCAGTTCGCCAGGGGGCGCCTCCACAGATACGCAGTATTTT. It encodes CASSSPGGASTDTQYF.

This chain uses TRBV10-3 with TRBJ2-3; D gene unclear. This CDR3 region has 15 residues. Looked up from germline, CDR1 is ENHRY and CDR2 is SYGVKD. V lost 3 bases to trimming and J lost 1 base, with 11 bases between them. CDR3 nucleotides: TGTGCCATCAGTGACCAGGACCCCCGCACAGATACGCAGTATTTT. Encoded protein: CAISDQDPRTDTQYF.

This chain connects TRBV6-6 to TRBJ1-1; D not certain. The CDR3 extends over 14 amino acids. From germline, CDR1 is MNHNY and CDR2 SVGAGI (reference sequence). V was clipped by 6 bases and J by 0 bases, with 11 bases between them. For the CDR3, the DNA is TGTGCCAGCAGCCGGAATTTAATGAACACTGAAGCTTTCTTT. Amino acid sequence: CASSRNLMNTEAFF.

The chain combines TRBV7-2 with TRBJ2-2; 8 bases map to TRBD2. The CDR3 runs 19 residues. The V gene end was trimmed by 5 bases and the J gene end by 3 bases; junction bases not matched to a gene: 17. Germline V lookup: CDR1 SGHTA, CDR2 FQGNSA. The CDR3 sequence: CASSPRAGPGGYDTGELFF. The CDR3 nucleotides are TGTGCCAGCAGCCCCCGTGCCGGGCCGGGGGGGTATGACACCGGGGAGCTGTTTTTT.